This TCR beta chain comes out of a study of shared clonotypes between healthy human individuals. Notes on the study in general: Around 5.4% of naive CD4 clonotypes were common to a few donors.

The assay was run at deep level. The repertoire was sequenced with immunoSEQ multiplex PCR; TCRdb's copy has only in-frame clones and lacks some. This table has some 2.4 million clones, roughly 93% appearing once. The germline gives CDR1 MDHEN, CDR2 SYDVKM. The CDR3 consists of 19 residues. Trimming shortened V by 2 bases and J by 5 bases, and 27 bases separated the two germline ends. Donors included only healthy HIV-negative adults lacking recent acute infections or vaccinations. CD4+ cells yielded CD45RA+ naive and CD45RA-negative memory subsets. Details on this clone: Its target is unknown.

The sequenced sample was naive CD4+ T cells from PBMCs. Stated subset: CD45RA+ positively selected. This clonotype was sampled from a man between 18 and 35 years old in good health. Some clones in this sample may be carry-over from other donors' samples. The chain combines TRBV28 with TRBJ1-2; tentatively, D is TRBD1 (6 bases). CDR3 in amino acids: CASSLQGRGRGEGWYGYTF. The CDR3 DNA follows: TGTGCCAGCAGTTTACAGGGAAGGGGCAGGGGTGAAGGTTGGTATGGCTACACCTTC.